This T cell receptor beta chain was sequenced in a study of blood T cell repertoires in COVID-19. The overall study: From the United States, Italy and Spain came samples of acute and convalescent COVID-19. From T cells, B-cell-depleted T cells, or PBMCs came the material, which was cDNA or gDNA.

In the authors' workflow: Amplification with reference gene primers provided the estimates of nucleated cell counts. Some clones are missing from TCRdb's copy, which holds only in-frame ones; the method was immunoSEQ multiplex PCR. The DNA was the basis for D and trimming; V, J and clone size are from that table. The sample shows approximately 260,000 clones, about 88% of them seen only once. The CDR3 loop spans 18 amino acids. Germline trimming cut 4 bases from V and 0 bases from J; bases unmatched to any gene: 8. Germline loops: CDR1 SEHNR, CDR2 FQNEAQ (reference sequence). The receptor comes from a man between 18 and 29 years old with active or convalescent COVID-19. Sequencing was done on a sample of peripheral blood. This sequence joins TRBV7-9 and TRBJ2-6, with TRBD1 matching 8 bases. CDR3 in amino acids: CASSSRRGLSSGANVLTF. The CDR3 region has the DNA TGTGCCAGCAGCTCTCGCAGGGGGCTCAGCTCTGGGGCCAACGTCCTGACTTTC.